This T cell receptor beta chain was profiled in a study of T cells after yellow fever vaccination. Findings and caveats of the study: Weaker overall was a secondary response that nonetheless peaked faster, on day 5 versus 15. FACS-sorted repertoires could harbor abundant contaminating bulk-population clonotypes. At 95% to 96% for CD4 and 70% to 90% for CD8, most primary-vaccination clones showed up again after the booster.

This clonotype was observed a handful of times. The antigen remains unidentified. Deletions cut 6 bases from V and 11 bases from J, with 13 bases between. The CDR3 has 11 amino acids. UMIs were added to TCR cDNA along with a universal primer site when it was made by 5'RACE template switching. TCRdb recomputed calls from the 5' RACE reads with MiXCR, one row per CDR3 protein. The sample includes some 500,000 distinct CDR3 sequences, approximately 12% of them seen just once. This TCR came from a man younger than 45 who received the YFV17D yellow fever vaccine. The rearrangement joins TRBV12-3 or TRBV12-4 to TRBJ1-1; D call uncertain. This sample comprised PBMCs, obtained on the day of the yellow fever booster vaccination. CDR3 sequence: CASRPTSGAFF. DNA for the CDR3: TGTGCCAGCAGACCGACCAGCGGGGCTTTCTTT.